These 3 T cell receptor beta chains originate from one sample sequenced in a study of cytomegalovirus exposure and HLA in healthy donors (dated by TCRdb to 2016 to 2017). The method behind the library was the immunoSEQ multiplex PCR assay. The multiplex PCR relied on a mix of 60 forward primers for TCR Vbeta segments and 13 reverse primers for TCR Jbeta segments. Not all clones reach the TCRdb copy of this immuneACCESS table, which keeps in-frame sequences only. Checked studies attribute under half of the gap to unresolved V genes and leave the rest unexplained. This sample comprises about 170,000 clones, roughly four fifths of them detected only once. The ten largest clones take up 2% to 2.5% of the sample. The sequenced sample consisted of PBMCs. These receptors came from a woman in her 30s in good health and CMV-seropositive.

The CDR3 spells CASSLAGGVEQFF. CDR3 nucleotides: TGTGCCAGCAGTCTAGCGGGGGGCGTTGAGCAGTTCTTC. This rearrangement joins TRBV6-5 to TRBJ2-1, with TRBD2 identical over 11 bases. This CDR3 is built from 13 residues. Germline V CDR1 and CDR2: MNHEY, SVGAGI. Trimming took 5 bases from V and 9 from J; bases not matched to a gene: 3.

The J gene is TRBJ2-7, the V gene TRBV6-5; D is possibly TRBD2 (6 bases). The CDR3 is 15 amino acids. The V and J ends lost 6 bases and 0 bases respectively, with 15 bases between them. Germline V gene sequence: CDR1 MNHEY, CDR2 SVGAGI. CDR3 residues: CASRAPGASSYEQYF. The CDR3 region has the DNA TGTGCCAGCAGAGCTCCGGGAGCGAGCTCCTACGAGCAGTACTTC.

The J gene is TRBJ2-7, the V gene TRBV29-1; 8 nucleotides align to TRBD2. The J segment lost 7 bases and the V segment lost 3 bases, leaving 5 bases of the junction unmatched. Germline V gives CDR1 SQVTM, CDR2 ANQGSEA. The CDR3 covers 12 residues. CDR3 amino acids: CSVDRVAGEQYF. The DNA for the CDR3 is TGCAGCGTTGATCGGGTAGCGGGGGAGCAGTACTTC.